The rows below give T cell receptor beta chains drawn from one sample of a study of early T cells in non-severe SARS-CoV-2 infection. One entry per CDR3 protein, called by TCRdb with MiXCR from the 5' RACE reads. The sample lists under 30,000 distinct CDR3 sequences, about 5.3% occurring once. The source material was whole blood. These receptors all stem from an adult who was a healthcare worker with PCR-confirmed SARS-CoV-2 infection or an uninfected control (not recorded which). CDR3s include the opening cysteine and the closing phenylalanine or tryptophan. Fields, in order: J gene, clone size, D gene, V gene, CDR3 DNA, CDR3 protein. The D gene is left open where the match is weak. Only part of the rows carry a size: once, few, many, or a class if the clone is expanded.

J gene: TRBJ2-3; clone size: many; D gene: TRBD2; V gene: TRBV7-6; CDR3 DNA: TGTGCCAGCAGCCCAACGACTAGCGGAAGCACAGATACGCAGTATTTT; CDR3 protein: CASSPTTSGSTDTQYF
J gene: TRBJ2-1; clone size: many; D gene: .; V gene: TRBV19; CDR3 DNA: TGTGCCAGTAGTATAGCGGGAGCCTACAATGAGCAGTTCTTC; CDR3 protein: CASSIAGAYNEQFF
J gene: TRBJ2-1; clone size: many; D gene: TRBD2; V gene: TRBV20-1; CDR3 DNA: TGCAGTGCTTTGGGACTAGCGCGCAACAATGAGCAGTTCTTC; CDR3 protein: CSALGLARNNEQFF
J gene: TRBJ1-2; clone size: many; D gene: .; V gene: TRBV24-1; CDR3 DNA: TGTGCCACCAGTGAGTCCGGGAACAACTATGGCTACACCTTC; CDR3 protein: CATSESGNNYGYTF
J gene: TRBJ2-1; clone size: many; D gene: TRBD2; V gene: TRBV20-1; CDR3 DNA: TGCAGTGCTAGAGATCGATTAAGGACTAGCCTGGATGAGCAGTTCTTC; CDR3 protein: CSARDRLRTSLDEQFF
J gene: TRBJ2-5; clone size: .; D gene: .; V gene: TRBV5-4; CDR3 DNA: TGTGCCAGCAAATTACAGGCAGAAGAGACCCAGTACTTC; CDR3 protein: CASKLQAEETQYF
J gene: TRBJ2-5; clone size: many; D gene: .; V gene: TRBV12-3/TRBV12-4; CDR3 DNA: TGTGCCAGCAGTTCAGCTGGTCAAGCGACCCAGTACTTC; CDR3 protein: CASSSAGQATQYF
J gene: TRBJ2-3; clone size: many; D gene: TRBD2; V gene: TRBV20-1; CDR3 DNA: TGCAGTGCTAGAGATCCTACTAGCGGGGCTAGCACAGATACGCAGTATTTT; CDR3 protein: CSARDPTSGASTDTQYF
J gene: TRBJ2-1; clone size: few; D gene: .; V gene: TRBV7-8; CDR3 DNA: TGTGCCAGCAGCTTAGGGGGCGATCCGTATGGTGAGCAGTTCTTC; CDR3 protein: CASSLGGDPYGEQFF
J gene: TRBJ2-5; clone size: .; D gene: TRBD2; V gene: TRBV6-2/TRBV6-3; CDR3 DNA: TGTGCCAGCAGTCCCGGTTTAGCGGGGAGCGGACAGACCCAGTACTTC; CDR3 protein: CASSPGLAGSGQTQYF
J gene: TRBJ2-5; clone size: .; D gene: .; V gene: TRBV18; CDR3 DNA: TGTGCCAGCTCGCAAAGCCAAGAGACCCAGTACTTC; CDR3 protein: CASSQSQETQYF
J gene: TRBJ2-7; clone size: few; D gene: .; V gene: TRBV10-3; CDR3 DNA: TGTGCCATCAGCGGGTTCGGGGGAAGCTACGAGCAGTACTTC; CDR3 protein: CAISGFGGSYEQYF
J gene: TRBJ1-1; clone size: many; D gene: .; V gene: TRBV28; CDR3 DNA: TGTGCCAGCAGTAACATCGGGACACCTATGAACACTGAAGCTTTCTTT; CDR3 protein: CASSNIGTPMNTEAFF
J gene: TRBJ2-7; clone size: .; D gene: .; V gene: TRBV20-1; CDR3 DNA: TGCAGTGCTACGGGGGCGATGGGCGAGCAGTACTTC; CDR3 protein: CSATGAMGEQYF
J gene: TRBJ2-3; clone size: many; D gene: TRBD2; V gene: TRBV7-8; CDR3 DNA: TGTGCCAGCAGGAAACTAGCGGGAGGCCTCGTTGGGACAGATACGCAGTATTTT; CDR3 protein: CASRKLAGGLVGTDTQYF
J gene: TRBJ2-3; clone size: many; D gene: .; V gene: TRBV4-3; CDR3 DNA: TGCGCCAGCAGCCAGGCTGGACGGGCCACAGATACGCAGTATTTT; CDR3 protein: CASSQAGRATDTQYF
J gene: TRBJ2-3; clone size: many; D gene: .; V gene: TRBV29-1; CDR3 DNA: TGCAGCGTTGCTCAAAGACAGGGAGGTTTAACAGATACGCAGTATTTT; CDR3 protein: CSVAQRQGGLTDTQYF
J gene: TRBJ1-1; clone size: few; D gene: .; V gene: TRBV4-2; CDR3 DNA: TGTGCCAGCAGCCAAGGCCACGCGGGACGGACGAACACTGAAGCTTTCTTT; CDR3 protein: CASSQGHAGRTNTEAFF
J gene: TRBJ2-3; clone size: .; D gene: .; V gene: TRBV18; CDR3 DNA: TGTGCCAGCTCACCAACCCAGCCGGAGGCAGATACGCAGTATTTT; CDR3 protein: CASSPTQPEADTQYF
J gene: TRBJ2-3; clone size: many; D gene: .; V gene: TRBV20-1; CDR3 DNA: TGCAGTGCTAGCCTCGCCAGGGGCCGGGCAGATACGCAGTATTTT; CDR3 protein: CSASLARGRADTQYF
J gene: TRBJ1-3; clone size: .; D gene: .; V gene: TRBV6-6; CDR3 DNA: TGTGCCAGCTCCCCAGAGCTCGGAAACACCATATATTTT; CDR3 protein: CASSPELGNTIYF
J gene: TRBJ2-7; clone size: many; D gene: .; V gene: TRBV20-1; CDR3 DNA: TGCAGTGCTAGAGAAGTCCAGGGCTACGAGCAGTACTTC; CDR3 protein: CSAREVQGYEQYF
J gene: TRBJ2-3; clone size: many; D gene: .; V gene: TRBV7-6; CDR3 DNA: TGTGCCAGCAGCCTCCGGGACAATTCAGATACGCAGTATTTT; CDR3 protein: CASSLRDNSDTQYF
J gene: TRBJ1-5; clone size: .; D gene: .; V gene: TRBV4-2; CDR3 DNA: TGTGCCAGCAGCCAAGACCCAGGGATAAGCAATCAGCCCCAGCATTTT; CDR3 protein: CASSQDPGISNQPQHF
J gene: TRBJ2-2; clone size: .; D gene: TRBD2; V gene: TRBV7-6; CDR3 DNA: TGTGCCAGCAGACCACTAGCGATCGGGGAGCTGTTTTTT; CDR3 protein: CASRPLAIGELFF
J gene: TRBJ2-2; clone size: many; D gene: .; V gene: TRBV11-2; CDR3 DNA: TGTGCCAGCAGCTTAGGCGGGTACGGGGAGCTGTTTTTT; CDR3 protein: CASSLGGYGELFF
J gene: TRBJ1-2; clone size: many; D gene: TRBD1; V gene: TRBV5-1; CDR3 DNA: TGCGCCAGCAGCCAGGGACAGTATGGCTACACCTTC; CDR3 protein: CASSQGQYGYTF
J gene: TRBJ2-1; clone size: medium-sized; D gene: .; V gene: TRBV5-6; CDR3 DNA: TGTGCCAGCAGCTTAAGCTCCTACAATGAGCAGTTCTTC; CDR3 protein: CASSLSSYNEQFF
J gene: TRBJ2-7; clone size: few; D gene: TRBD1; V gene: TRBV7-6; CDR3 DNA: TGTGCCAGCAGCCCCGGGACAGTACAGGAGCAGTACTTC; CDR3 protein: CASSPGTVQEQYF
J gene: TRBJ2-2; clone size: many; D gene: .; V gene: TRBV27; CDR3 DNA: TGTGCCAGCAGTAGGTTTCGGGGAAGCACCGGGGAGCTGTTTTTT; CDR3 protein: CASSRFRGSTGELFF
J gene: TRBJ1-1; clone size: few; D gene: .; V gene: TRBV7-2; CDR3 DNA: TGTGCCAGCAGATTAGATCGGACGGCGGATGAAGCTTTCTTT; CDR3 protein: CASRLDRTADEAFF
J gene: TRBJ2-1; clone size: medium-sized; D gene: .; V gene: TRBV20-1; CDR3 DNA: TGCAGTGCTAGAGGGTCGTACTTGCGAGGCTACAATGAGCAGTTCTTC; CDR3 protein: CSARGSYLRGYNEQFF
J gene: TRBJ2-1; clone size: many; D gene: TRBD2; V gene: TRBV19; CDR3 DNA: TGTGCCAGTACCCCCACGGGACTAGCGGGGGGATTCTACAATGAGCAGTTCTTC; CDR3 protein: CASTPTGLAGGFYNEQFF
J gene: TRBJ2-1; clone size: many; D gene: TRBD2; V gene: TRBV7-3; CDR3 DNA: TGTGCCAGCGGGCAGACTAGCGGGCCATACAATGAGCAGTTCTTC; CDR3 protein: CASGQTSGPYNEQFF
J gene: TRBJ1-2; clone size: few; D gene: TRBD1; V gene: TRBV6-6; CDR3 DNA: TGTGCCAGCAGTTCCTGGACAGGGGGCTACTATGGCTACACCTTC; CDR3 protein: CASSSWTGGYYGYTF
J gene: TRBJ1-1; clone size: .; D gene: .; V gene: TRBV7-9; CDR3 DNA: TGTGCCAGCAGCTTTGTACAGGAAGCTTTCTTT; CDR3 protein: CASSFVQEAFF
J gene: TRBJ2-5; clone size: many; D gene: TRBD2; V gene: TRBV4-1; CDR3 DNA: TGCGCCAGCAGCCAAGATCTAGCGGGAGTCCAAGAGACCCAGTACTTC; CDR3 protein: CASSQDLAGVQETQYF
J gene: TRBJ2-7; clone size: many; D gene: TRBD2; V gene: TRBV19; CDR3 DNA: TGTGCCAGTAGTATTTGGACTAGCGGGAGGGCGCGCGAGCAGTACTTC; CDR3 protein: CASSIWTSGRAREQYF
J gene: TRBJ2-7; clone size: many; D gene: .; V gene: TRBV12-3/TRBV12-4; CDR3 DNA: TGTGCCAGCAGTATGACAGTTGCAGGCCACGAGCAGTACTTC; CDR3 protein: CASSMTVAGHEQYF
J gene: TRBJ1-1; clone size: many; D gene: .; V gene: TRBV5-6; CDR3 DNA: TGTGCCAGCAGCTTGAGGGAGGATAAAGCTTTCTTT; CDR3 protein: CASSLREDKAFF
J gene: TRBJ2-1; clone size: many; D gene: .; V gene: TRBV5-4; CDR3 DNA: TGTGCCAGCAGCTTGGCTCGTCGGGGTATCGGGCATGAGCAGTTCTTC; CDR3 protein: CASSLARRGIGHEQFF
J gene: TRBJ2-1; clone size: many; D gene: .; V gene: TRBV11-2; CDR3 DNA: TGTGCCAGCAGCTTCGAGCGGGTGTACAATGAGCAGTTCTTC; CDR3 protein: CASSFERVYNEQFF
J gene: TRBJ2-3; clone size: .; D gene: .; V gene: TRBV7-2; CDR3 DNA: TGTGCCAGCAGCGGCCGCGGGTTGGTCGGGTGGGATACGCAGTATTTT; CDR3 protein: CASSGRGLVGWDTQYF
J gene: TRBJ1-2; clone size: many; D gene: .; V gene: TRBV12-3/TRBV12-4; CDR3 DNA: TGTGCCAGCGCCCCAGGGGAACAGGCGAACTCCCCTAACTATGGCTACACCTTC; CDR3 protein: CASAPGEQANSPNYGYTF
J gene: TRBJ1-2; clone size: many; D gene: .; V gene: TRBV11-2; CDR3 DNA: TGTGCCAGCAGCTCCAATACGGGGGGTTATGGCTACACCTTC; CDR3 protein: CASSSNTGGYGYTF
J gene: TRBJ2-7; clone size: many; D gene: .; V gene: TRBV3-1; CDR3 DNA: TGTGCCAGCAGCCAGGGTAGCGTCGGGGGCGAGCAGTACTTC; CDR3 protein: CASSQGSVGGEQYF
J gene: TRBJ1-3; clone size: many; D gene: .; V gene: TRBV30; CDR3 DNA: TGTGCCTGGAGCGCCTTGGTAAACACCGTATATTTT; CDR3 protein: CAWSALVNTVYF
J gene: TRBJ2-3; clone size: .; D gene: .; V gene: TRBV20-1; CDR3 DNA: TGCCGAGGCAGGACAATGGGGCCACGCACAGATACGCAGTATTTT; CDR3 protein: CRGRTMGPRTDTQYF
J gene: TRBJ2-1; clone size: many; D gene: .; V gene: TRBV14; CDR3 DNA: TGTGCCAGCAGCCCACAGCCCTACAATGAGCAGTTCTTC; CDR3 protein: CASSPQPYNEQFF
J gene: TRBJ2-5; clone size: many; D gene: TRBD2; V gene: TRBV6-5; CDR3 DNA: TGTGCCAGCAGTTACTTCGGGGGGCAAGAGACCCAGTACTTC; CDR3 protein: CASSYFGGQETQYF
J gene: TRBJ2-7; clone size: .; D gene: .; V gene: TRBV7-8; CDR3 DNA: TGTGCCAGCAGCGTGGACTCGACCTCCTACGAGCAGTACTTC; CDR3 protein: CASSVDSTSYEQYF
J gene: TRBJ2-1; clone size: many; D gene: .; V gene: TRBV12-3/TRBV12-4; CDR3 DNA: TGTGCCAGCAGCTTCAAGCGGAGAAGCTCCTACAATGAGCAGTTCTTC; CDR3 protein: CASSFKRRSSYNEQFF
J gene: TRBJ2-1; clone size: many; D gene: .; V gene: TRBV5-1; CDR3 DNA: TGCGCCAGCAGCTTGGGCGGATCCTACAATGAGCAGTTCTTC; CDR3 protein: CASSLGGSYNEQFF
J gene: TRBJ2-1; clone size: many; D gene: .; V gene: TRBV10-3; CDR3 DNA: TGTGCCATCAGTGAGTCGAGGCGGGGGCACTACAATGAGCAGTTCTTC; CDR3 protein: CAISESRRGHYNEQFF
J gene: TRBJ1-3; clone size: many; D gene: TRBD1; V gene: TRBV6-5; CDR3 DNA: TGTGCCAGCTCCGGGACAGCTCACTCTGGAAACACCATATATTTT; CDR3 protein: CASSGTAHSGNTIYF
J gene: TRBJ2-2; clone size: many; D gene: TRBD2; V gene: TRBV7-9; CDR3 DNA: TGTGCCACCACTAGCGGGAGGGCCGGGGAGCTGTTTTTT; CDR3 protein: CATTSGRAGELFF
J gene: TRBJ2-3; clone size: many; D gene: TRBD2; V gene: TRBV18; CDR3 DNA: TGTGCCAGCTCACCAACGACTAGCGGGGGGGCAGATACGCAGTATTTT; CDR3 protein: CASSPTTSGGADTQYF
J gene: TRBJ2-5; clone size: many; D gene: .; V gene: TRBV2; CDR3 DNA: TGTGCCAGCAGTGAACGGGGGCACCAAGAGACCCAGTACTTC; CDR3 protein: CASSERGHQETQYF
J gene: TRBJ1-5; clone size: many; D gene: .; V gene: TRBV29-1; CDR3 DNA: TGCAGCGTGACCGCAGGGCTTCGCAATCAGCCCCAGCATTTT; CDR3 protein: CSVTAGLRNQPQHF
J gene: TRBJ2-7; clone size: many; D gene: .; V gene: TRBV20-1; CDR3 DNA: TGCAGTGCTAGAGGCCCGACTCAATCCTACGAGCAGTACTTC; CDR3 protein: CSARGPTQSYEQYF